These T cell receptor beta chains were read from a single sample in a study of cytomegalovirus exposure and HLA in healthy donors. The repertoire was sequenced with immunoSEQ multiplex PCR; TCRdb's copy has only in-frame clones and lacks some. This sample has tens of thousands of clones, with 86% found just once. Sequencing used PBMCs. The receptor set was obtained from a man aged 25-45 years in good health and CMV-seropositive. Both conserved end residues are part of each CDR3. Fields, in order: CDR3 protein, CDR3 DNA, J gene, V gene, clone size, D gene. D genes are given only for firm matches. Part of the rows lack a size; the others show once, few, many or a class for expanded clones.

CDR3: CASTSLEGAVGELFF
DNA: TGTGCCAGCACCTCCCTGGAGGGGGCAGTCGGGGAGCTGTTTTTT
J: TRBJ2-2
V: TRBV27
size: once
D: .

CDR3: CASSEGRWGGFYEQYF
DNA: TGTGCCAGCAGTGAAGGGAGATGGGGGGGCTTCTACGAGCAGTACTTC
J: TRBJ2-7
V: TRBV6-1
size: once
D: .

CDR3: CASSSLTGQGLTNYGYTF
DNA: TGTGCCAGCAGCTCCCTAACGGGACAGGGGCTCACTAACTATGGCTACACCTTC
J: TRBJ1-2
V: TRBV7-9
size: .
D: TRBD1

CDR3: CASRGGLAVTYEQYF
DNA: TGTGCCAGCAGGGGGGGGCTAGCGGTAACCTACGAGCAGTACTTC
J: TRBJ2-7
V: TRBV28
size: .
D: .

CDR3: CASSLGGNNQPQHF
DNA: TGTGCCAGCAGTTTAGGGGGGAACAATCAGCCCCAGCATTTT
J: TRBJ1-5
V: TRBV27
size: once
D: .

CDR3: CASSDSPSYNEQFF
DNA: TGTGCCAGCAGTGACTCCCCTAGCTACAATGAGCAGTTCTTC
J: TRBJ2-1
V: TRBV6-4
size: once
D: .

CDR3: CASRPGMAHSPLHF
DNA: TGTGCCAGCAGGCCCGGGATGGCCCATTCACCCCTCCACTTT
J: TRBJ1-6
V: TRBV2
size: .
D: .

CDR3: CASSASGGGLGQPQHF
DNA: TGTGCCAGCAGTGCTTCGGGAGGGGGCTTGGGTCAGCCCCAGCATTTT
J: TRBJ1-5
V: TRBV2
size: few
D: TRBD1

CDR3: CASSLGGIGGLAVQETQYF
DNA: TGTGCTAGCAGCTTAGGAGGGATAGGTGGACTAGCGGTACAAGAGACCCAGTACTTC
J: TRBJ2-5
V: TRBV7-7
size: .
D: TRBD2

CDR3: CASSREFQETQYF
DNA: TGTGCCAGCAGCCGCGAGTTCCAAGAGACCCAGTACTTC
J: TRBJ2-5
V: TRBV11-3
size: .
D: .

CDR3: CASSTEEGAPHNEQFF
DNA: TGTGCCAGCAGCACGGAGGAGGGGGCGCCCCACAATGAGCAGTTCTTC
J: TRBJ2-1
V: TRBV21-1
size: .
D: .

CDR3: CASTLAGNTGELFF
DNA: TGTGCCTCTACCCTAGCGGGGAACACCGGGGAGCTGTTTTTT
J: TRBJ2-2
V: TRBV7-3
size: .
D: TRBD2

CDR3: CSVEGLARDTQYF
DNA: TGCAGCGTTGAAGGACTAGCGAGAGATACGCAGTATTTT
J: TRBJ2-3
V: TRBV29-1
size: .
D: TRBD2

CDR3: CASSKRGTEAFF
DNA: TGTGCCAGCAGCAAAAGAGGCACTGAAGCTTTCTTT
J: TRBJ1-1
V: TRBV6-5
size: once
D: .

CDR3: CASRFKPGYEQYF
DNA: TGTGCAAGTCGCTTCAAACCAGGCTACGAGCAGTACTTC
J: TRBJ2-7
V: TRBV12-2
size: .
D: .

CDR3: CAKGPEASSNYGYTF
DNA: TGTGCCAAGGGGCCCGAGGCCTCATCTAACTATGGCTACACCTTC
J: TRBJ1-2
V: TRBV6-5
size: .
D: .

CDR3: CASSLAGKVYEQYF
DNA: TGTGCCAGCAGTCTAGCGGGAAAGGTCTACGAGCAGTACTTC
J: TRBJ2-7
V: TRBV11-2
size: .
D: TRBD2

CDR3: CASSLNGDRPGPYNEQFF
DNA: TGTGCCAGCAGCTTAAATGGGGACAGGCCTGGCCCCTACAATGAGCAGTTCTTC
J: TRBJ2-1
V: TRBV7-3
size: .
D: TRBD1

CDR3: CASRTGMGATNEKLFF
DNA: TGTGCCAGCAGGACAGGGATGGGGGCTACTAATGAAAAACTGTTTTTT
J: TRBJ1-4
V: TRBV6-6
size: few
D: TRBD1

CDR3: CSVGGTSVTGELFF
DNA: TGCAGCGTTGGGGGGACTAGCGTCACCGGGGAGCTGTTTTTT
J: TRBJ2-2
V: TRBV29-1
size: .
D: TRBD2

CDR3: CASSPNLAGGEQFF
DNA: TGTGCCAGCAGCCCCAATCTAGCGGGAGGTGAGCAGTTCTTC
J: TRBJ2-1
V: TRBV13
size: .
D: TRBD2

CDR3: CASSYRRPGLAGGRYEQYF
DNA: TGCGCCAGCAGCTACCGACGCCCGGGACTAGCGGGGGGGCGCTACGAGCAGTACTTC
J: TRBJ2-7
V: TRBV5-1
size: .
D: TRBD2

CDR3: CASRRGSNTGELFF
DNA: TGTGCCAGCCGACGGGGGTCGAACACCGGGGAGCTGTTTTTT
J: TRBJ2-2
V: TRBV6-5
size: .
D: .

CDR3: CASSFLLGTSINEQFF
DNA: TGTGCCAGCAGTTTTCTATTGGGGACTAGTATCAATGAGCAGTTCTTC
J: TRBJ2-1
V: TRBV27
size: .
D: TRBD2

CDR3: CASSLAIRGRPNYGYTF
DNA: TGTGCCAGCAGCTTAGCGATCAGGGGTAGGCCTAACTATGGCTACACCTTC
J: TRBJ1-2
V: TRBV7-9
size: few
D: .

CDR3: CASSEFRGGSYNEQFF
DNA: TGTGCCAGCAGTGAATTCCGCGGGGGTTCCTACAATGAGCAGTTCTTC
J: TRBJ2-1
V: TRBV6-1
size: few
D: TRBD2

CDR3: CASSPLGGLGSGSYEQYF
DNA: TGTGCCAGCAGCCCCTTAGGGGGCCTCGGATCGGGGTCTTACGAGCAGTACTTC
J: TRBJ2-7
V: TRBV11-2
size: .
D: TRBD1

CDR3: CASSHSAGTSGRDTQYF
DNA: TGTGCCAGCAGCCACTCTGCCGGGACTAGCGGGAGGGATACGCAGTATTTT
J: TRBJ2-3
V: TRBV9
size: .
D: TRBD2

CDR3: CASSPPQMARGEQYF
DNA: TGTGCCAGCAGTCCACCCCAGATGGCGCGGGGCGAGCAGTACTTC
J: TRBJ2-7
V: TRBV28
size: .
D: .

CDR3: CASSLDRANYGYTF
DNA: TGTGCCAGCAGCTTGGACAGAGCTAACTATGGCTACACCTTC
J: TRBJ1-2
V: TRBV5-8
size: .
D: .

CDR3: CASKFTNEGIYGYTF
DNA: TGTGCCAGCAAGTTTACGAACGAGGGAATCTATGGCTACACCTTC
J: TRBJ1-2
V: TRBV6-1
size: .
D: .

CDR3: CSSGGNEQFF
DNA: TGCAGCTCGGGGGGGAATGAGCAGTTCTTC
J: TRBJ2-1
V: TRBV29-1
size: once
D: TRBD2

CDR3: CASSPTLTGWEQPQHF
DNA: TGTGCCAGCAGCCCTACACTGACAGGCTGGGAGCAGCCCCAGCATTTT
J: TRBJ1-5
V: TRBV28
size: .
D: .

CDR3: CAWLDREFSTDTQYF
DNA: TGTGCCTGGCTGGACAGGGAGTTTTCTACAGATACGCAGTATTTT
J: TRBJ2-3
V: TRBV30
size: .
D: TRBD1

CDR3: CASSRGTSGGEGTQYF
DNA: TGTGCCAGCAGCAGAGGGACTAGCGGGGGGGAGGGGACCCAGTACTTC
J: TRBJ2-5
V: TRBV5-4
size: .
D: TRBD2

CDR3: CASSQDSGRETQYF
DNA: TGCGCCAGCAGCCAAGATTCAGGGCGGGAGACCCAGTACTTC
J: TRBJ2-5
V: TRBV4-1
size: once
D: .

CDR3: CASSLYNQPQHF
DNA: TGTGCCAGCAGCCTGTATAATCAGCCCCAGCATTTT
J: TRBJ1-5
V: TRBV4-2
size: .
D: .

CDR3: CASSLGGLGGEQYF
DNA: TGTGCCAGCAGTTTAGGGGGCTTGGGGGGGGAGCAGTACTTC
J: TRBJ2-7
V: TRBV28
size: .
D: .

CDR3: CASSYTNGGVNGYTF
DNA: TGTGCCAGCTCATACACCAACGGGGGTGTAAATGGCTACACCTTC
J: TRBJ1-2
V: TRBV27
size: .
D: .

CDR3: CASSRAGTSTDTQYF
DNA: TGCGCCAGCAGCAGGGCGGGAACTAGCACAGATACGCAGTATTTT
J: TRBJ2-3
V: TRBV5-1
size: .
D: .

CDR3: CASAEDSLPGNTIYF
DNA: TGTGCCAGCGCAGAGGACTCCCTGCCCGGAAACACCATATATTTT
J: TRBJ1-3
V: TRBV18
size: .
D: .

CDR3: CASTLSGSNNEQFF
DNA: TGTGCCAGCACCCTAAGCGGGAGCAACAATGAGCAGTTCTTC
J: TRBJ2-1
V: TRBV6-1
size: .
D: TRBD2

CDR3: CAIRGDFSYNEQFF
DNA: TGTGCCATCAGGGGGGACTTTTCCTACAATGAGCAGTTCTTC
J: TRBJ2-1
V: TRBV10-3
size: .
D: .

CDR3: CASSIEVYRGSPYNEQFF
DNA: TGTGCCAGTAGTATAGAGGTATACAGGGGGAGTCCCTACAATGAGCAGTTCTTC
J: TRBJ2-1
V: TRBV19
size: .
D: TRBD1

CDR3: CASMSLGGRVYGYTF
DNA: TGTGCCAGCATGTCCCTGGGCGGCAGGGTCTATGGCTACACCTTC
J: TRBJ1-2
V: TRBV28
size: .
D: .

CDR3: CASSKTGTHLHYGYTF
DNA: TGTGCCAGCAGTAAAACCGGGACACACCTCCACTATGGCTACACCTTC
J: TRBJ1-2
V: TRBV7-9
size: .
D: .

CDR3: CASTPTGWSFYGYTF
DNA: TGTGCCAGCACCCCCACAGGGTGGAGCTTCTATGGCTACACCTTC
J: TRBJ1-2
V: TRBV28
size: .
D: .

CDR3: CASSQDRLVGVPELFF
DNA: TGCGCCAGCAGCCAAGATAGGTTGGTGGGAGTCCCCGAGCTGTTTTTT
J: TRBJ2-2
V: TRBV4-1
size: .
D: .